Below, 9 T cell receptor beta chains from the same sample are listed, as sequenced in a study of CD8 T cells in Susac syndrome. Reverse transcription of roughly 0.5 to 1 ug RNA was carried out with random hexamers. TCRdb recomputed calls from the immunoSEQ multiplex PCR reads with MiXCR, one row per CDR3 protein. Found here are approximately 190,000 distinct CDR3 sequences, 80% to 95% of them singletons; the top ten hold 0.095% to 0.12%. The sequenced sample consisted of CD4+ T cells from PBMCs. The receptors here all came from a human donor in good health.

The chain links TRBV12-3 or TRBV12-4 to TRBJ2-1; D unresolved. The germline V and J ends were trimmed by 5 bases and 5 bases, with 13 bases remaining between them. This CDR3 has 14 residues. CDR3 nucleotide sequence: TGTGCCAGCAGTCCCGTCAATATCGACAATGAGCAGTTCTTC. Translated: CASSPVNIDNEQFF.

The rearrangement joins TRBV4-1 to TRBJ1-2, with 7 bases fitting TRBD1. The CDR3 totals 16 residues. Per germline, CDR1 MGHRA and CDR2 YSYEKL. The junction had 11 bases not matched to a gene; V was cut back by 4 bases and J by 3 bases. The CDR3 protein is CASSLLPTGKDYGYTF. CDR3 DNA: TGCGCCAGCAGCCTTTTACCGACAGGGAAAGACTATGGCTACACCTTC.

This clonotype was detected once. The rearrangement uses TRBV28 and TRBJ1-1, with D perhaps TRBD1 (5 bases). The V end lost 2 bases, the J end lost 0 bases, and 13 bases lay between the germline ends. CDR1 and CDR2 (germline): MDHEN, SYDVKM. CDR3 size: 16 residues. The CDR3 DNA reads TGTGCCAGCAGTTTACCCCGACAGCGCTTGAACACTGAAGCTTTCTTT. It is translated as CASSLPRQRLNTEAFF.

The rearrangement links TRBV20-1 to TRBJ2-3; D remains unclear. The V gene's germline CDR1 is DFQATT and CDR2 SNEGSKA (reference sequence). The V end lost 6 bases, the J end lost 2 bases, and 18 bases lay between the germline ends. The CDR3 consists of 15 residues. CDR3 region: CSAEDRSRATDTQYF. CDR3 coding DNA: TGCAGTGCCGAGGACCGATCCCGAGCCACAGATACGCAGTATTTT.

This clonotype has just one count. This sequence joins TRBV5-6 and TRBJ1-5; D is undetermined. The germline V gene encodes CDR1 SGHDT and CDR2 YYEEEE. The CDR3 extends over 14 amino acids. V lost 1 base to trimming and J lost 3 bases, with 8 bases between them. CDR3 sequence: CASSLRRVNQPQHF. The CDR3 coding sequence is TGTGCCAGCAGCTTGCGGAGGGTCAATCAGCCCCAGCATTTT.

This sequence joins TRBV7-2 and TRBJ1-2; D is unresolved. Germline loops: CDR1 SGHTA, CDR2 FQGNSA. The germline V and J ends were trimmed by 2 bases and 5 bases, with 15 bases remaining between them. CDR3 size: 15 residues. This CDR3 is CASSLSTTSPYGYTF. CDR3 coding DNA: TGTGCCAGCAGCTTATCCACTACTTCTCCTTATGGCTACACCTTC.

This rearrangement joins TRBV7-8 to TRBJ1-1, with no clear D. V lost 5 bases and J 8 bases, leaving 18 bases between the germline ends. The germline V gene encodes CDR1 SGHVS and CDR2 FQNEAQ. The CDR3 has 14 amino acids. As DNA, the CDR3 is TGTGCCAGCAGCCCGCTGGATGTGACCGCCGAAGCTTTCTTT. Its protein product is CASSPLDVTAEAFF.

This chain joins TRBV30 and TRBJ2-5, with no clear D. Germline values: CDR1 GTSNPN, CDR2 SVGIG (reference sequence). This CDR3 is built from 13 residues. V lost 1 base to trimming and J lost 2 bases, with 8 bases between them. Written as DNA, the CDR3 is TGTGCCTGGAGTGGGGTCCCTCAAGAGACCCAGTACTTC. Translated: CAWSGVPQETQYF. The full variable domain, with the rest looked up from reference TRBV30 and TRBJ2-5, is SQTIHQWPATLVQPVGSPLSLECTVEGTSNPNLYWYRQAAGRGLQLLFYSVGIGQISSEVPQNLSASRPQDRQFILSSKKLLLSDSGFYLCAWSGVPQETQYFGPGTRLLVL.

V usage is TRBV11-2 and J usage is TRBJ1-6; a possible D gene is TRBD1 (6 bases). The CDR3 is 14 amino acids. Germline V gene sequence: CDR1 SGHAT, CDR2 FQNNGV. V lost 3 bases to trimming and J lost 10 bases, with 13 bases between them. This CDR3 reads CASSLRQGQSPLHF. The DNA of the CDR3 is TGTGCCAGCAGCTTGAGGCAGGGGCAATCACCCCTCCACTTT.